Included here is one TCR beta chain sequence, with context. The antigen is not known. This sample stems from a study of shared clonotypes between healthy human individuals. Whole-study findings and limits: Larger richness was generally estimated for naive than memory subsets. Relative to clonotypes present in all four donors, those not shared had lower generation probabilities.

Libraries were prepared by immunoSEQ multiplex PCR; TCRdb keeps only in-frame clonotypes and omits some of them. The sample lists 2 million to 2.5 million clones, more than 80% seen once, with about 0.37% in the top ten. Nashville, Tennessee was home to all donors, each a Caucasian adult. The sequenced sample consisted of naive CD4+ T cells from PBMCs. Subset reported: CD45RA+ positively selected. This sequence originates from a man between 18 and 35 years old in good health. Some clones in this sample may be carry-over from other donors' samples.

The CDR3: CASSQLAGQSSYEQYF. In nucleotides, the CDR3 is TGCGCCAGCAGCCAATTAGCGGGTCAAAGCTCCTACGAGCAGTACTTC. The gene calls are TRBV4-1 and TRBJ2-7, with 7 bases matching TRBD2. V shed 2 bases, J shed 0 bases, and the junction held 7 bases outside the gene matches. CDR1 is MGHRA, CDR2 YSYEKL, per germline. The CDR3 loop spans 16 amino acids.